This T cell receptor (beta chain) appears in the sequencing data of a study of cytomegalovirus exposure and HLA in healthy donors. PCR was performed using 60 Vbeta and 13 Jbeta primers. Generated by immunoSEQ multiplex PCR, the TCRdb table keeps only in-frame clones and is missing some. Of about 200,000 clones in the sample, around 80% were seen once. The junction had 11 bases not matched to a gene; V was cut back by 10 bases and J by 1 base. CDR1 and CDR2 from the germline V gene are ENHRY and SYGVKD. The CDR3 is 16 amino acids. This clone was observed a few times. Its antigen is as yet unknown. Notes on the study in general: Later findings reportedly placed an Asian-associated ancestry cluster below the approximately 620-donor mean for N-insertions. What was likely a sequencing artifact was a cluster of highly shared sequence variants.

The chain couples TRBV10-3 to TRBJ1-4, with 8 bases matching TRBD1. Sequenced input: PBMCs. The TCR sequence derives from a woman between 25 and 40 years old in good health and CMV-seropositive. CDR3 protein: CASGQGLSGTNEKLFF. For the CDR3, the DNA is TGTGCCAGTGGACAGGGCTTATCCGGAACTAATGAAAAACTGTTTTTT.